Here is one TCR beta chain with its context. Its antigen is currently unknown. This record belongs to a study of T-cell reconstitution after alpha-beta-depleted transplantation in children. Study-level findings and limits: T-cell counts and diversity at one year following transplant were attributed mainly to newly produced T cells. About two months after transplant, alpha-beta T cells reportedly came from several hundred expanded graft clones.

Researchers prepared the TCRbeta library using unique molecular identifiers, the study reports. Via MiXCR, TCRdb re-called the PCR reads, giving one row per CDR3 protein. The sample comprises 250,000 or so distinct CDR3 sequences, approximately 24% of which are singletons, and about 4.8% rests with the top ten. CDR1 SEHNR and CDR2 FQNEAQ come from the germline V gene (reference sequence). The length of the CDR3 is 14 residues. Unmatched junction bases numbered 7, after V lost 6 bases and J lost 3 bases. The TCR comes from a female patient aged 2 to 10 who had a stem cell transplant for congenital amegakaryocytic thrombocytopenia, so the T cells may come from the graft donor. This chain links TRBV7-9 with TRBJ2-5, with TRBD2 matching over 7 bases. The material sequenced was PBMCs, mostly from graft donor cells, taken 360 days after TCRalphabeta/CD19-depleted stem cell transplant. The CDR3 protein is CASRVNLAEETQYF. The CDR3 DNA follows: TGTGCCAGCAGGGTAAATCTAGCGGAAGAGACCCAGTACTTC.